The clone carrying this TCR beta chain was seen more than once but under ten times. What it binds is unknown. This specimen belongs to a study of cytomegalovirus exposure and HLA in healthy donors. Losses at the gene ends were 7 bases for V and 3 bases for J; bases not matched to a gene: 5. The CDR3 runs 13 residues. The germline gives CDR1 WNHNN, CDR2 SYGVQD (reference sequence). PCR involved 60 Vbeta and 13 Jbeta primers. The protocol was immunoSEQ multiplex PCR, while the TCRdb copy is restricted to in-frame clones and leaves out a portion. The data hold roughly 100,000 clones, with around four fifths observed a single time. Study-level findings and limits: Another analysis was done later, and it associated 15,000 or so TCR beta sequences with HLA alleles at 0.05 false discovery rate. Most of the TCR beta V segments (in an earlier analysis) were productive either about 87% or about 30% of the time. Available immune exposure information covered CMV serostatus only. A later analysis linked a missense DCLRE1C variant to TCR beta V- and J-gene trimming.

The clonotype was recovered from a woman in her late teens or twenties in good health and CMV-seropositive. This chain links TRBV10-1 with TRBJ1-2; 7 bases are a match to TRBD1. Sample: PBMCs. The CDR3 coding sequence is TGCGCCAGCATAGAGGGGGCTGACTATGGCTACACCTTC. It codes for CASIEGADYGYTF.